The text below deals with one TCR beta chain. Its antigen is not yet known. Per-nucleotide qualities are absent, and no much larger clonotype sits a single base away. The CDR3 measures 15 amino acids from cysteine to phenylalanine. The retained sequence is limited to the CDR3, 45 bases, with the frame set at the first base. Compared with germline, V lacks 6 bases and J lacks 4 bases; bases without a gene match: 12. Taken from the germline V gene (reference sequence), the CDR1 and CDR2 loops are MNHEY and SMNVEV. The collaborating institutions used their own protocols to collect whole blood in K2EDTA tubes. For TCRbeta analysis, collaborators shipped samples in one of three forms: frozen whole blood, isolated PBMCs, or DNA extracted from either of those sample types. TCRbeta CDR3 regions were amplified from genomic DNA using the immunoSEQ Assay, a bias-controlled multiplex PCR. The original pipeline was this. The number of nucleated cells in each sample was estimated from the amplification of reference gene primers within the assay. To quantify the absolute abundance of each unique TCRbeta CDR3 rearrangement, sequence reads were collapsed and filtered. For each sample, productive Simpson clonality was calculated as the square root of Simpson's diversity index across productive rearrangements. Not all clones reach the TCRdb copy of this immuneACCESS table, which keeps in-frame sequences only. Checked studies attribute under half of the gap to unresolved V genes and leave the rest unexplained. For V, J and clone size, that table is used; D and trimming come from the DNA. The sample includes 75,000 to 95,000 clones, with 85% observed a single time. Clones ranked in the top ten supply nearly 3.5% of the sample.

This specimen belongs to a study of blood T cell repertoires in COVID-19 (dated by TCRdb to the early 2020s). For context, the study as a whole: The collaborator samples originated in the United States, Italy and Spain and spanned the acute and convalescent phases of COVID-19. The material from the prospective study consisted of cDNA or gDNA derived from T cells, B-cell-depleted T cells, or PBMCs. Deeply sampled blood TCRbeta repertoires from subjects exposed to, actively infected with, or recovered from COVID-19 were included in the dataset. A freely available public database, intended as a resource for researchers studying the immune response to SARS-CoV-2, is where the repertoires were released. Samples were obtained from the ongoing ImmuneRACE study (first 160 participants) and from over 1,000 subjects provided by 6 global collaborators. Nearly every sample came with metadata listing a de-identified subject ID, COVID-19 status, age in years and sex. HLA class I and class II types, where available, came from metadata supplied by the sample provider rather than from assay-based typing.

Overall study outcomes, separate from this receptor: The quantity of clinical and demographic metadata differed by source and by participant and was supplied without curation.

This receptor chain uses TRBV27 and TRBJ2-7; the central 7 bases match TRBD2. The clonotype originates from a man aged 50-60 years with acute or convalescent COVID-19. The sequenced sample was peripheral blood. The CDR3 loop reads CASSPNSGSRYEQYF. The nucleotide sequence is TGTGCCAGCAGCCCAAATAGCGGGTCCCGGTACGAGCAGTACTTC.